This T cell receptor (beta chain) was retrieved from a study of blood T cell repertoires in COVID-19. Background on the study: The origin of the acute and convalescent COVID-19 samples was the United States, Italy and Spain. T cells, B-cell-depleted T cells, or PBMCs supplied cDNA or gDNA.

Authors' data handling: Amplification of reference gene primers was used by the study to estimate nucleated cell counts. Here immunoSEQ multiplex PCR was the method, and the copy in TCRdb shows in-frame clones only, minus some. From that table come the V and J calls and clone size; the DNA was used to work out D and trimming. The repertoire consists of 98,000 or so clones, with around 83% occurring once and the leading ten covering about 4%. V dropped 6 bases and J dropped 3; count of bases not matched to a gene: 7. This CDR3 comprises 16 residues. Germline V gene sequence: CDR1 LNHDA, CDR2 SQIVND (reference sequence).

Sequenced input: peripheral blood. V and J are TRBV19 and TRBJ2-1; 11 bases are shared with TRBD2. This clonotype originated in a woman aged 70-85 years with acute or convalescent COVID-19. The CDR3 protein is CASSLSGLAGYNEQFF. The CDR3 DNA is TGTGCCAGTAGCCTCTCAGGACTAGCGGGCTACAATGAGCAGTTCTTC. The variable domain in full, completed from reference TRBV19 and TRBJ2-1, reads DGGITQSPKYLFRKEGQNVTLSCEQNLNHDAMYWYRQDPGQGLRLIYYSQIVNDFQKGDIAEGYSVSREKKESFPLTVTSAQKNPTAFYLCASSLSGLAGYNEQFFGPGTRLTVL.